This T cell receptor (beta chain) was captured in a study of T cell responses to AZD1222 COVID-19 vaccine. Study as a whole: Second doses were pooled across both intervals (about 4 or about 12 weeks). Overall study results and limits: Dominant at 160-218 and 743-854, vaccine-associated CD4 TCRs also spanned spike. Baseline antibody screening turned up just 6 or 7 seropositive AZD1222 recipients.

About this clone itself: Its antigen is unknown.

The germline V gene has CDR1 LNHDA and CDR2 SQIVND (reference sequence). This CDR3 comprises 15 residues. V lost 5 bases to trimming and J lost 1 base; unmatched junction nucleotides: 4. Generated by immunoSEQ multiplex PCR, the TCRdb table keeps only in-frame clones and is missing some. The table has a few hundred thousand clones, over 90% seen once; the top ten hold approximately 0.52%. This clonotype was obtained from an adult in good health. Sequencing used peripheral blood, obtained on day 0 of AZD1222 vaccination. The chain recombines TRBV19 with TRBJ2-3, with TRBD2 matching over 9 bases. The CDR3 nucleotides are TGTGCCAGTAGTGAGACTAGCGGACGCACAGATACGCAGTATTTT. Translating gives CASSETSGRTDTQYF.